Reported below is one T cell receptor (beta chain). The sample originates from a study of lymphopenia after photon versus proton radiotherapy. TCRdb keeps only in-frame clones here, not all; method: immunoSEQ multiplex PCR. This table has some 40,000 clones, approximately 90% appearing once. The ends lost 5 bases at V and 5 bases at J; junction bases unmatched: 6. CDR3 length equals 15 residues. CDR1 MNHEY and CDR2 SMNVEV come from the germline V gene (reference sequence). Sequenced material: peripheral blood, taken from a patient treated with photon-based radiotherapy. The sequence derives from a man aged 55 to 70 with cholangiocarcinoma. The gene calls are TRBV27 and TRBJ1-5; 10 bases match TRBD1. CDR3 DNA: TGTGCCAGCAGTCCCACCGGGACAGGGGATCAGCCCCAGCATTTT. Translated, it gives CASSPTGTGDQPQHF.